These 12 T cell receptor beta chains originate from one sample sequenced in a study of CD8+ T cells in alopecia areata. After isolation, RNA underwent reverse transcription to generate cDNA as the sequencing template. Profiled with immunoSEQ multiplex PCR; TCRdb holds only in-frame clones, not every one. The table has 90,000 to 150,000 clones, 35% to 40% seen once. The sample was CD4+ T cells sorted from blood. The receptors stem from a human donor with alopecia areata.

CDR3 sequence (DNA): TGTGCCTGGAGTCGTGGGAGCACAGATACGCAGTATTTT. This gives the protein CAWSRGSTDTQYF. The chain employs TRBV30 and TRBJ2-3; D remains ambiguous. Germline CDR1 reads GTSNPN; CDR2 reads SVGIG (reference sequence). The germline V and J ends were trimmed by 2 bases and 0 bases, with 6 bases remaining between them. The CDR3 is made up of 13 amino acids.

The chain uses TRBV7-3 and TRBJ2-3, with 7 bases that match TRBD1. After removal of 5 bases from V and 5 bases from J, the junction contained 10 bases not matched to a gene. Germline V lookup: CDR1 SGHTA, CDR2 FQGTGA. This CDR3 region has 15 residues. This chain's CDR3 is CASSVQQGTGDTQYF. The CDR3 nucleotides are TGTGCCAGCAGCGTCCAACAGGGGACGGGAGATACGCAGTATTTT. The entire variable domain, with the rest obtained from reference TRBV7-3 and TRBJ2-3, is as follows: GAGVSQTPSNKVTEKGKYVELRCDPISGHTALYWYRQSLGQGPEFLIYFQGTGAADDSGLPNDRFFAVRPEGSVSTLKIQRTERGDSAVYLCASSVQQGTGDTQYFGPGTRLTVL.

The chain links TRBV29-1 to TRBJ2-7; D not resolved. Trimming stripped 0 bases from V and 3 bases from J, with 6 bases between. The CDR3 has 12 amino acids. CDR1 is SQVTM and CDR2 is ANQGSEA in the germline V gene. The CDR3, as DNA: TGCAGCGTTGAAGACTCCAGCTACGAGCAGTACTTC. It specifies CSVEDSSYEQYF.

The chain uses TRBV6-5 and TRBJ2-7, with 11 bases identical to TRBD1. V lost 6 bases, J lost 3 bases, and 7 bases stayed unmatched. In germline, CDR1 is MNHEY, CDR2 SVGAGI. This CDR3 has 15 residues. The CDR3 loop reads CASSPGTGGIYEQYF. In DNA, the CDR3 is TGTGCCAGCAGCCCCGGGACAGGGGGAATCTACGAGCAGTACTTC.

This rearrangement joins TRBV28 to TRBJ2-2; D possibly corresponds to TRBD1 (6 bases). Trimming took off 7 bases at V and 4 bases at J, with 16 bases between the two ends. Germline-derived CDR1 and CDR2 are MDHEN and SYDVKM. CDR3 size: 15 residues. Here the CDR3 reads CASIYPGAPTGELFF. The CDR3 nucleotides read TGTGCCAGCATCTACCCAGGGGCACCCACCGGGGAGCTGTTTTTT.

V usage is TRBV15 and J usage is TRBJ2-5; D perhaps matches TRBD2 (5 bases). The length of the CDR3 is 12 residues. V was trimmed by 1 base and J by 7 bases, leaving 7 bases between them. Germline CDR1 LNHNV, CDR2 YYDKDF (reference sequence). CDR3 protein: CATSRVGGTQYF. CDR3 DNA sequence: TGTGCCACCAGCAGAGTCGGAGGGACCCAGTACTTC.

This clone came up a few times. The chain employs TRBV5-1 and TRBJ2-3, with D tentatively TRBD1 or TRBD2 (6 bases each). V shed 5 bases and J shed 4 bases, with 14 bases lying between them. This CDR3 region has 14 residues. Looked up from germline, CDR1 is SGHRS and CDR2 is YFSETQ. CDR3 sequence reads: CASRGGSLADTQYF. The CDR3 region has the DNA TGCGCCAGCAGGGGGGGCAGCTTGGCAGATACGCAGTATTTT.

This clone was picked up a small number of times. This chain joins TRBV28 and TRBJ1-1; TRBD1 might be the D (5 bases). The V and J ends lost 2 bases and 11 bases respectively, with 12 bases between them. In germline, CDR1 is MDHEN, CDR2 SYDVKM. CDR3 size: 12 residues. The CDR3 spells CASSLEQEGAFF. DNA of the CDR3: TGTGCCAGCAGTTTAGAACAGGAGGGGGCTTTCTTT.

The chain has TRBV11-2 and TRBJ1-2; D uncertain. There are 13 residues in the CDR3. V gave up 5 bases and J gave up 4 bases, with 11 bases separating them. Germline assignment: CDR1 SGHAT and CDR2 FQNNGV. CDR3 sequence (DNA): TGTGCCAGCAGCCCTCGGGGTTTCTATGGCTACACCTTC. This encodes CASSPRGFYGYTF.

The chain is built from TRBV29-1 and TRBJ1-1, with D perhaps matching TRBD1 (5 bases). The CDR3 is 12 residues long. The ends were cut back, 1 base at V and 10 bases at J, with 13 bases in the middle. Germline V gene lookup returns CDR1 SQVTM and CDR2 ANQGSEA. The CDR3, as DNA: TGCAGCGTTGAAGGCAGGGCTCTAGGAGCTTTCTTT. Its translation: CSVEGRALGAFF.

The table lists this clone with a few counts. The chain uses TRBV4-1 and TRBJ2-3, with a possible D match to TRBD1 (5 bases). The CDR3 length is 15 residues. V lost 1 base, J lost 4 bases, and 12 bases lay in between. The V gene's germline CDR1 is MGHRA and CDR2 YSYEKL. Here the CDR3 DNA reads TGCGCCAGCAGCCAAGCCCCGACCAGGGCAGATACGCAGTATTTT. Translated: CASSQAPTRADTQYF.

This clone was observed a handful of times. The rearrangement uses TRBV29-1 and TRBJ1-2; TRBD1 is a possible D gene (5 bases). Trimming took off 7 bases at V and 8 bases at J, with 23 bases between the two ends. The CDR3 is 14 residues long. Germline V lookup: CDR1 SQVTM, CDR2 ANQGSEA. The CDR3 protein is CSAVGDQGVRGYTF. In DNA form, the CDR3 reads TGCAGCGCGGTGGGGGATCAGGGTGTTCGAGGCTACACCTTC. Full variable domain (missing parts from reference TRBV29-1 and TRBJ1-2): SAVISQKPSRDICQRGTSLTIQCQVDSQVTMMFWYRQQPGQSLTLIATANQGSEATYESGFVIDKFPISRPNLTFSTLTVSNMSPEDSSIYLCSAVGDQGVRGYTFGSGTRLTVV.